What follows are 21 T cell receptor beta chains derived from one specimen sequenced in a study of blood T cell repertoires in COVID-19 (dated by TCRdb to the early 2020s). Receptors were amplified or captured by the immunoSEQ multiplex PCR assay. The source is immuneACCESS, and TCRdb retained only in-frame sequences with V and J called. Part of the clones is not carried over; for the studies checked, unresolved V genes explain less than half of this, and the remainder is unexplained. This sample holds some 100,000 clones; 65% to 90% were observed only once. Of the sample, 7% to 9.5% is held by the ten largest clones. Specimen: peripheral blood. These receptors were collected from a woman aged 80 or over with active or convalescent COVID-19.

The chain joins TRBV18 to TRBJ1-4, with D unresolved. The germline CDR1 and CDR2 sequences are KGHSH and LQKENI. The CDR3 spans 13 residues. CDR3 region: CATRELANEKLFF. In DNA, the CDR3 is TGTGCAACGAGGGAGTTGGCTAATGAAAAACTGTTTTTT.

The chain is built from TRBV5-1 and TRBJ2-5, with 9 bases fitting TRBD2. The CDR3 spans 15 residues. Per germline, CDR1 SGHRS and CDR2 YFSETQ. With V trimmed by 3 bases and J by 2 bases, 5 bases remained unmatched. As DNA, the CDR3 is TGCGCCAGCAGCTCGACTAGCGGAGTTCAAGAGACCCAGTACTTC. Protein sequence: CASSSTSGVQETQYF.

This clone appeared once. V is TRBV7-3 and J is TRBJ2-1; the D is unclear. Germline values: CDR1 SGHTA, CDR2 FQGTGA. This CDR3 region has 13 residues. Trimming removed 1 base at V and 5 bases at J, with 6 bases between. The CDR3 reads CASSLSQDNEQFF. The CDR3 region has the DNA TGTGCCAGCAGCTTAAGCCAGGACAATGAGCAGTTCTTC.

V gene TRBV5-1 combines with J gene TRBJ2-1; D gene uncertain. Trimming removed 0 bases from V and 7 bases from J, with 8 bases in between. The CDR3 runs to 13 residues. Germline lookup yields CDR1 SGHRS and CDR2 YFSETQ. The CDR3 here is CASSLVTSNEQFF. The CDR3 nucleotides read TGCGCCAGCAGCTTGGTTACTTCGAATGAGCAGTTCTTC.

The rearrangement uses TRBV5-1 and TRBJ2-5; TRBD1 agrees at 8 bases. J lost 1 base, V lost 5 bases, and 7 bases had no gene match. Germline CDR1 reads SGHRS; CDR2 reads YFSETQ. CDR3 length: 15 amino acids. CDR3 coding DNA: TGCGCCAGCAGACCAAACGGACAGGGCCAAGAGACCCAGTACTTC. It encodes CASRPNGQGQETQYF.

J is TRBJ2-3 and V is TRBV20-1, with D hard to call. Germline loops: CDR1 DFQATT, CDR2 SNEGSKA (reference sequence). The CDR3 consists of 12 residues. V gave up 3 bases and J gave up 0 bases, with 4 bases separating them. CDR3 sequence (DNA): TGCAGTGCTAGTCTAAGCACAGATACGCAGTATTTT. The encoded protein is CSASLSTDTQYF.

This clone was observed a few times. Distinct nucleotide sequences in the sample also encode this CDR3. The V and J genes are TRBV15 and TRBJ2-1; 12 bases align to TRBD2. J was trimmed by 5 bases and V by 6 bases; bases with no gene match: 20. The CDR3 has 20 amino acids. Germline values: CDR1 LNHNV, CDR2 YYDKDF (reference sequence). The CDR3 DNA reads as TGTGCCACCAGACCACCCCAGGGACTAGCGGGTCCGGAGCCCAACAATGAGCAGTTCTTC. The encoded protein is CATRPPQGLAGPEPNNEQFF.

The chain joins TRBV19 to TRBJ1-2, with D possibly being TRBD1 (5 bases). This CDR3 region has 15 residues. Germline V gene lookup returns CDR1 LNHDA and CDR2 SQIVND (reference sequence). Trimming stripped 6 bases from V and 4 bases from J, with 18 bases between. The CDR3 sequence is CASRDRDSILYGYTF. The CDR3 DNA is TGTGCCAGTAGAGACCGGGACTCAATCCTCTATGGCTACACCTTC.

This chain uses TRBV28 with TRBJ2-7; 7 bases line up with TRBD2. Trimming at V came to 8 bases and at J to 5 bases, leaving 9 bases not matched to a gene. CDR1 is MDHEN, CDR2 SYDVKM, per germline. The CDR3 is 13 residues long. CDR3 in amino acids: CASWGGRSDEQYF. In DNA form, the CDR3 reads TGTGCCAGCTGGGGAGGGCGCAGCGACGAGCAGTACTTC.

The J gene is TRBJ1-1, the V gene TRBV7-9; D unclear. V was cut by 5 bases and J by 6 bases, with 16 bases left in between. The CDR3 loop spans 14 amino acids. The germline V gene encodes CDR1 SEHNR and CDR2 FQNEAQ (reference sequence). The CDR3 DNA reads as TGTGCCAGCAGCCAAGCCGGGAGGAGCGCTGAAGCTTTCTTT. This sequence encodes CASSQAGRSAEAFF.

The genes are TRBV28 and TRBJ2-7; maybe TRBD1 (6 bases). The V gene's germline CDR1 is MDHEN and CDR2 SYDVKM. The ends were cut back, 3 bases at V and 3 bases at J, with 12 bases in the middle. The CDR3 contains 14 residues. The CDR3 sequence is CASSLGDTGYEQYF. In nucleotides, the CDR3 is TGTGCCAGCAGTTTGGGGGACACCGGCTACGAGCAGTACTTC.

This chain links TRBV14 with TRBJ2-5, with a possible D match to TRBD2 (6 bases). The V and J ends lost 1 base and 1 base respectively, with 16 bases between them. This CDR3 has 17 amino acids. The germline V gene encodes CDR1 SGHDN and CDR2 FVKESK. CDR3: CASSQVRRGASQETQYF. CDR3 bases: TGTGCCAGCAGCCAAGTGCGGCGGGGAGCCAGCCAAGAGACCCAGTACTTC.

For the CDR3, the DNA is TGTGCCAGTAACCCACAGGGATATAACACTGAAGCTTTCTTT. Translation gives CASNPQGYNTEAFF. The rearrangement joins TRBV19 to TRBJ1-1; D possibly corresponds to TRBD1 (6 bases). Germline V gene data show CDR1 as LNHDA and CDR2 as SQIVND (reference sequence). The CDR3 length is 14 residues. V was shortened by 7 bases and J by 2 bases, with 14 bases between the two germline ends.

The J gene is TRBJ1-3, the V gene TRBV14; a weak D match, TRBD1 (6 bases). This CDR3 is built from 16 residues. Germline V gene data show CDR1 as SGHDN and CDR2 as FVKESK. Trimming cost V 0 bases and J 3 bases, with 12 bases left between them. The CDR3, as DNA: TGTGCCAGCAGCCAAGATATGGGGGCTCTTGGAAACACCATATATTTT. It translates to CASSQDMGALGNTIYF.

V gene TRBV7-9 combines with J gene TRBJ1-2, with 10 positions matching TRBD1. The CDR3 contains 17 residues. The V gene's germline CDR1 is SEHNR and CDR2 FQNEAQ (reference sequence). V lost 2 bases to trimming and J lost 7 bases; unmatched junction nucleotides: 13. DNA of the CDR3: TGTGCCAGCAGCTTAAGATCGGGGACAGGGGAAGGGGCTGGCTACACCTTC. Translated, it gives CASSLRSGTGEGAGYTF.

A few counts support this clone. This CDR3 reads CASSLSSGPTYEQYF. In DNA form, the CDR3 reads TGTGCCAGCAGCTTGTCTAGCGGGCCAACCTACGAGCAGTACTTC. The genes are TRBV5-5 and TRBJ2-7; 8 bases match TRBD2. The V and J ends lost 1 base and 2 bases, in that order; junction bases with no gene match: 5. CDR3 length equals 15 residues. Per germline, CDR1 SGHKS and CDR2 YYEKEE (reference sequence).

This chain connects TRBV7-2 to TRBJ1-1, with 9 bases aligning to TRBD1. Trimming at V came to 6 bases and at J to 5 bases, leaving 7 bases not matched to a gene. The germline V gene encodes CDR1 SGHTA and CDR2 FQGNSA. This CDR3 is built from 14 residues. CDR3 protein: CASSSQGARTEAFF. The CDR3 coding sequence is TGTGCCAGCAGTTCACAGGGGGCGCGGACTGAAGCTTTCTTT.

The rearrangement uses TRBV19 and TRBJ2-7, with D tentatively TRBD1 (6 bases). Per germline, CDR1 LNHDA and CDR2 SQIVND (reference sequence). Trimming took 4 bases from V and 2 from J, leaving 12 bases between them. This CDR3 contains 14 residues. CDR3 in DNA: TGTGCCAGTAGTAACAGGGTTCTTCCCTACGAGCAGTACTTC. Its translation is CASSNRVLPYEQYF.

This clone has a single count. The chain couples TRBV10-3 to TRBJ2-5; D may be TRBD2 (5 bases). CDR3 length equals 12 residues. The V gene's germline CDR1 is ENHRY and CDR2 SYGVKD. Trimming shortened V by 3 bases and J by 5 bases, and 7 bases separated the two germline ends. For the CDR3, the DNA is TGTGCCATCAGTGACCGAGGGGAGACCCAGTACTTC. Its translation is CAISDRGETQYF.

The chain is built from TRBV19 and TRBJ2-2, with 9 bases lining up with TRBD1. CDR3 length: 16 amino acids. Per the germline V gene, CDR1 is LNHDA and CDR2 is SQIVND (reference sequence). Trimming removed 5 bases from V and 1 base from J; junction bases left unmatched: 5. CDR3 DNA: TGTGCCAGTAGTCCAACAGGGGGCCGGAACACCGGGGAGCTGTTTTTT. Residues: CASSPTGGRNTGELFF. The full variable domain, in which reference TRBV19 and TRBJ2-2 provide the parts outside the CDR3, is DGGITQSPKYLFRKEGQNVTLSCEQNLNHDAMYWYRQDPGQGLRLIYYSQIVNDFQKGDIAEGYSVSREKKESFPLTVTSAQKNPTAFYLCASSPTGGRNTGELFFGEGSRLTVL.

Here the CDR3 reads CASAGSNQPQHF. DNA of the CDR3: TGTGCCAGCGCCGGTAGCAATCAGCCCCAGCATTTT. This sequence joins TRBV28 and TRBJ1-5; D is unresolved. The germline V gene has CDR1 MDHEN and CDR2 SYDVKM. With 8 bases removed from V and 0 bases from J, the gap between germline ends came to 5 bases. CDR3 size: 12 residues.